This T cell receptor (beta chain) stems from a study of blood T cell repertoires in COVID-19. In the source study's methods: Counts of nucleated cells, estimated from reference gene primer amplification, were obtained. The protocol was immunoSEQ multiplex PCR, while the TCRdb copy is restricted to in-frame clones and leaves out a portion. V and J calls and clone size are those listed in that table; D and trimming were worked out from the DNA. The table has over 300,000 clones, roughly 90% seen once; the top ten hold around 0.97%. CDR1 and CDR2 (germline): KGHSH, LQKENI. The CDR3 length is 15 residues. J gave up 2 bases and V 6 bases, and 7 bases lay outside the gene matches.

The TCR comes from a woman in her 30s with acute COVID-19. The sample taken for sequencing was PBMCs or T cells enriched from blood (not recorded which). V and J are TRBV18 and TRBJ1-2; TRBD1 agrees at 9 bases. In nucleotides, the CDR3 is TGTGCCAGCTCCCTGGACAGGGGAGGCAACTATGGCTACACCTTC. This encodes CASSLDRGGNYGYTF.